The 11 T cell receptor beta chains below all came from one sample that was sequenced in a study of OX40 agonist ivuxolimab in advanced cancers. Library preparation used the immunoSEQ multiplex PCR assay. This immuneACCESS table, as held by TCRdb, lists in-frame sequences with V and J called but not all clones. Of the missing ones, under half trace to an unresolved V gene in checked studies; the others have no known cause. The sample profile shows about 35,000 clones; around nine tenths of them were found once. The ten largest clones add up to approximately 22% of the sample. The source was CD4+ or CD8+ T cells sorted from blood, collected in a trial of the OX40 agonist ivuxolimab. The source of these receptors is an adult with an advanced solid tumor such as melanoma, head and neck, liver or kidney cancer.

Points on this clone: This specimen includes other DNA sequences encoding the same CDR3. The rearrangement uses TRBV11-3 and TRBJ2-3, with unresolved D. Trimming pared 1 base from V and 6 bases from J, leaving 5 bases between. The CDR3 extends over 12 amino acids. Looked up from germline, CDR1 is SGHNT and CDR2 is YENEEA. CDR3 in DNA: TGTGCCAGCAGCTTAGGAACGGATACGCAGTATTTT. Translation gives CASSLGTDTQYF.

This clone appeared a few times. The chain combines TRBV2 with TRBJ2-7; TRBD2 might be the D (7 bases). With 2 bases removed from V and 5 bases from J, the gap between germline ends came to 16 bases. The germline CDR1 and CDR2 sequences are SNHLY and FYNNEI. There are 15 residues in the CDR3. CDR3 nucleotide sequence: TGTGCCAGCAGTGAACGGGGGGCGGTTACGGACGAGCAGTACTTC. Its translation is CASSERGAVTDEQYF.

V and J are TRBV15 and TRBJ1-2; D not resolved. This CDR3 is built from 14 residues. The germline gives CDR1 LNHNV, CDR2 YYDKDF (reference sequence). The V gene lost 0 bases and the J gene lost 1 base, with 6 bases spanning the gap. The CDR3 DNA is TGTGCCACCAGCAGAGATCGGGGTAACTATGGCTACACCTTC. Protein product: CATSRDRGNYGYTF.

The CDR3 spells CASSSPGWDVNEKLFF. The CDR3 coding sequence is TGTGCCAGCAGCTCACCAGGGTGGGATGTTAATGAAAAACTGTTTTTT. The chain employs TRBV11-2 and TRBJ1-4; D possibly corresponds to TRBD1 (5 bases). Germline assignment: CDR1 SGHAT and CDR2 FQNNGV. Between the trimmed V and J ends, which lost 4 bases and 4 bases, there was a span of 16 bases. The CDR3 is 16 amino acids. The full variable domain, completed using reference TRBV11-2 and TRBJ1-4, is EAGVAQSPRYKIIEKRQSVAFWCNPISGHATLYWYQQILGQGPKLLIQFQNNGVVDDSQLPKDRFSAERLKGVDSTLKIQPAKLEDSAVYLCASSSPGWDVNEKLFFGSGTQLSVL.

This clone has a single count. The V gene is TRBV6-1, the J gene TRBJ1-1, with 7 bases identical to TRBD1. This CDR3 spans 14 amino acids. Germline values: CDR1 MNHNS, CDR2 SASEGT. V was pared by 6 bases and J by 0 bases, with 4 bases of the junction left unmatched. In DNA form, the CDR3 reads TGTGCCAGCAGAGAGGGACAGATGAACACTGAAGCTTTCTTT. Protein: CASREGQMNTEAFF.

This clone was detected once. The CDR3 DNA reads TGTGCCAGCAGCGTAGAAGGGAGATACAACAATGAGCAGTTCTTC. It is translated as CASSVEGRYNNEQFF. The V gene is TRBV9, the J gene TRBJ2-1; D perhaps matches TRBD2 (5 bases). The CDR3 contains 15 residues. Germline V gene data show CDR1 as SGDLS and CDR2 as YYNGEE. V gave up 0 bases and J gave up 5 bases, with 12 bases separating them.

In this sample, this clone turned up once. This chain links TRBV7-2 with TRBJ2-5; 7 positions agree with TRBD1. The V gene's germline CDR1 is SGHTA and CDR2 FQGNSA. With 0 bases clipped from V and 3 bases from J, the junction kept 1 base outside the gene matches. CDR3 length: 14 residues. DNA for the CDR3: TGTGCCAGCAGCTTAGCGGGACAGAAAGAGACCCAGTACTTC. Its protein product is CASSLAGQKETQYF.

The chain carries TRBV6-1 and TRBJ1-1; no definite D call. CDR1 is MNHNS and CDR2 is SASEGT in the germline V gene. CDR3 length: 11 amino acids. CDR3 DNA sequence: TGTGGCACATCGCAAAACACTGAAGCTTTCTTT. Encoded protein: CGTSQNTEAFF.

The rearrangement joins TRBV29-1 to TRBJ1-1, with D perhaps TRBD1 (6 bases). Germline CDR1 and CDR2: SQVTM and ANQGSEA. CDR3 length: 12 amino acids. V was clipped by 8 bases and J by 11 bases, with 21 bases between them. CDR3 DNA: TGCAGCAGCATGCGGGGGGGCGGTGGGGCTTTCTTT. This gives the protein CSSMRGGGGAFF.

This chain links TRBV4-1 with TRBJ2-1; 7 bases are a match to TRBD2. Germline V lookup: CDR1 MGHRA, CDR2 YSYEKL. This CDR3 is 13 amino acids long. The J segment lost 7 bases and the V segment lost 4 bases, leaving 4 bases of the junction unmatched. Here the CDR3 DNA reads TGCGCCAGCAGCCGCACCGGGGGGAATGAGCAGTTCTTC. This encodes CASSRTGGNEQFF.

The chain joins TRBV5-8 to TRBJ2-5, with 7 bases matching TRBD1. CDR3 size: 13 residues. Germline trimming cut 4 bases from V and 10 bases from J; bases unmatched to any gene: 10. The germline CDR1 and CDR2 sequences are SGHTS and YDEGEE. CDR3 coding DNA: TGTGCCAGCAGCGCACGGGACAGTTGGATCCAGTACTTC. Amino acid sequence: CASSARDSWIQYF.